The 27 T cell receptor beta chains given below trace back to one sample, sequenced in a study of T cell responses to AZD1222 COVID-19 vaccine. The assay was immunoSEQ multiplex PCR, and TCRdb's table has in-frame clones only and misses some. Of 100,000 to 150,000 clones listed, around 84% were seen once; the top ten hold 25% to 35%. This material consisted of peripheral blood, taken 28 days after the second AZD1222 dose. All receptors derive from an adult who received the AZD1222 COVID-19 vaccine.

This clone has only a few counts. V and J are TRBV20-1 and TRBJ2-1; D is unresolved. Germline V gene sequence: CDR1 DFQATT, CDR2 SNEGSKA (reference sequence). Deletions cut 5 bases from V and 12 bases from J, with 11 bases between. The CDR3 covers 10 residues. CDR3 amino acids: CSAYLGLQFF. CDR3 coding DNA: TGCAGTGCTTATTTAGGGTTGCAGTTCTTC.

V and J are TRBV9 and TRBJ1-3; weak D call: TRBD1 (6 bases). V was cut by 4 bases and J by 0 bases, with 17 bases left in between. This CDR3 has 17 amino acids. CDR1 is SGDLS, CDR2 YYNGEE, per germline. In DNA form, the CDR3 reads TGTGCCAGCAGCCCAATCCTCCAGGGGTCCTCTGGAAACACCATATATTTT. This translates into CASSPILQGSSGNTIYF.

The V call is TRBV28, the J call TRBJ1-1; no firm D call. V shed 6 bases and J shed 4 bases, with 18 bases lying between them. The CDR3 has 15 amino acids. The germline V gene has CDR1 MDHEN and CDR2 SYDVKM. CDR3 sequence (DNA): TGTGCCAGCAGCCTTATCACAGTTACGAGCACTGAAGCTTTCTTT. It encodes CASSLITVTSTEAFF.

The V and J genes are TRBV11-2 and TRBJ2-3; D is possibly TRBD1 or TRBD2 (5 bases each). Trimming cost V 3 bases and J 7 bases, with 11 bases left between them. The CDR3 extends over 13 amino acids. CDR1 is SGHAT and CDR2 is FQNNGV in the germline V gene. The CDR3 DNA is TGTGCCAGCAGCTTGGGGGAGAAGAATACGCAGTATTTT. As protein: CASSLGEKNTQYF.

The chain carries TRBV4-1 and TRBJ1-2; no firm D call. V was shortened by 2 bases and J by 2 bases, with 9 bases between the two germline ends. The CDR3 is made up of 14 amino acids. The germline V gene encodes CDR1 MGHRA and CDR2 YSYEKL. The CDR3 protein is CASSQTGSNYGYTF. In nucleotides, the CDR3 is TGCGCCAGCAGCCAAACCGGGTCCAACTATGGCTACACCTTC.

The rearrangement joins TRBV7-9 to TRBJ2-2; either TRBD1 or TRBD2 may supply D (5 bases each). CDR3 length equals 12 residues. Trimming removed 5 bases at V and 7 bases at J, with 8 bases between. The germline CDR1 and CDR2 sequences are SEHNR and FQNEAQ (reference sequence). DNA of the CDR3: TGTGCCAGCAGCGAGGGGATCGGGGAGCTGTTTTTT. As protein: CASSEGIGELFF.

V gene TRBV5-5 combines with J gene TRBJ1-1; no clear D. This CDR3 has 14 amino acids. The V end was cut by 7 bases, the J end by 1 base, with 14 bases between. Per the germline V gene, CDR1 is SGHKS and CDR2 is YYEKEE (reference sequence). CDR3 sequence reads: CASDASTGNTEAFF. Here the CDR3 DNA reads TGTGCCAGCGACGCATCAACGGGGAACACTGAAGCTTTCTTT. The full variable domain, completed using reference TRBV5-5 and TRBJ1-1, is DAGVTQSPTHLIKTRGQQVTLRCSPISGHKSVSWYQQVLGQGPQFIFQYYEKEERGRGNFPDRFSARQFPNYSSELNVNALLLGDSALYLCASDASTGNTEAFFGQGTRLTVV.

The rearrangement links TRBV5-1 to TRBJ1-4; 8 bases fit TRBD1. Germline CDR1 SGHRS, CDR2 YFSETQ. The CDR3 runs 16 residues. The V gene end was trimmed by 3 bases and the J gene end by 8 bases; junction bases not matched to a gene: 12. This CDR3 is CASSYSFQGAREKLFF. CDR3 coding DNA: TGCGCCAGCAGCTACAGTTTTCAGGGGGCGCGAGAAAAACTGTTTTTT.

V gene TRBV7-9 combines with J gene TRBJ1-4; the D gene is possibly TRBD1 (5 bases). The V end lost 1 base, the J end lost 1 base, and 13 bases lay between the germline ends. The length of the CDR3 is 17 residues. The germline gives CDR1 SEHNR, CDR2 FQNEAQ (reference sequence). Written as DNA, the CDR3 is TGTGCCAGCAGCTTAGGCAGGGCTCTCCGAACTAATGAAAAACTGTTTTTT. Its translation is CASSLGRALRTNEKLFF.

The chain couples TRBV10-3 to TRBJ2-3; 7 bases are shared with TRBD2. V lost 6 bases to trimming and J lost 3 bases; unmatched junction nucleotides: 12. The germline gives CDR1 ENHRY, CDR2 SYGVKD. CDR3 length equals 16 residues. CDR3 DNA: TGTGCCATCAGAGGTCCTAGCGGAGGCGGTACAGATACGCAGTATTTT. Amino acid sequence: CAIRGPSGGGTDTQYF.

This clone has more than one count but fewer than ten. The chain recombines TRBV29-1 with TRBJ1-2; no reliable D call. Deletions cut 3 bases from V and 1 base from J, with 6 bases between. This CDR3 has 12 residues. Germline values: CDR1 SQVTM, CDR2 ANQGSEA. In DNA, the CDR3 is TGCAGCGTTGACGACGGTAACTATGGCTACACCTTC. Translating gives CSVDDGNYGYTF.

This chain links TRBV19 with TRBJ1-4; D is perhaps TRBD1 (6 bases). The CDR3 extends over 15 amino acids. Trimming stripped 8 bases from V and 5 bases from J, with 18 bases between. Germline CDR1 LNHDA, CDR2 SQIVND (reference sequence). The CDR3 nucleotides read TGTGCCAGTGGAGAAAGGGGGTCCCGAAATGAAAAACTGTTTTTT. Its translation is CASGERGSRNEKLFF.

The chain employs TRBV7-2 and TRBJ2-1; 8 bases map to TRBD2. The ends lost 10 bases at V and 3 bases at J; junction bases unmatched: 11. The CDR3 runs to 15 residues. CDR1 is SGHTA, CDR2 FQGNSA, per germline. The CDR3 loop is CATHAGGGSYNEQFF. The CDR3 coding sequence is TGTGCCACCCACGCCGGGGGGGGTAGCTACAATGAGCAGTTCTTC.

This chain links TRBV7-6 with TRBJ1-3; D not certain. The CDR3 consists of 17 residues. Germline CDR1 reads SGHVS; CDR2 reads FNYEAQ. V lost 3 bases to trimming and J lost 0 bases, with 15 bases between them. In DNA form, the CDR3 reads TGTGCCAGCAGCTTTACCGGACTCTTGAGCTCTGGAAACACCATATATTTT. As protein: CASSFTGLLSSGNTIYF.

The chain joins TRBV28 to TRBJ1-2; the D is unclear. This CDR3 is built from 15 residues. Between the trimmed V and J ends, which lost 4 bases and 3 bases, there was a span of 15 bases. CDR1 is MDHEN and CDR2 is SYDVKM in the germline V gene. Here the CDR3 DNA reads TGTGCCAGCAGTTCCTCCTCGAGGGTTGACTATGGCTACACCTTC. Protein sequence: CASSSSSRVDYGYTF.

This chain uses TRBV5-1 with TRBJ2-5, with D perhaps TRBD1 or TRBD2 (5 bases each). Germline V gives CDR1 SGHRS, CDR2 YFSETQ. V dropped 4 bases and J dropped 0 bases, with 16 bases sitting between them. The length of the CDR3 is 16 residues. The CDR3 DNA reads TGCGCCAGCAGCGGGGGTACGGGCGGGTACCAAGAGACCCAGTACTTC. Its protein product is CASSGGTGGYQETQYF. The variable domain in full, completed from reference TRBV5-1 and TRBJ2-5, reads KAGVTQTPRYLIKTRGQQVTLSCSPISGHRSVSWYQQTPGQGLQFLFEYFSETQRNKGNFPGRFSGRQFSNSRSEMNVSTLELGDSALYLCASSGGTGGYQETQYFGPGTRLLVL.

This rearrangement joins TRBV11-3 to TRBJ1-5; no reliable D call. The V end was cut by 4 bases, the J end by 2 bases, with 15 bases between. Germline V gene data show CDR1 as SGHNT and CDR2 as YENEEA. The CDR3 covers 16 residues. The CDR3 loop reads CASSYRWGRGNQPQHF. CDR3 nucleotides: TGTGCCAGCAGCTACCGGTGGGGTCGAGGCAATCAGCCCCAGCATTTT.

The chain couples TRBV2 to TRBJ1-3, with D possibly TRBD1 on 5 matching bases. Germline-derived CDR1 and CDR2 are SNHLY and FYNNEI. The CDR3 covers 15 residues. Trimming shortened V by 6 bases and J by 4 bases, and 16 bases separated the two germline ends. CDR3 sequence reads: CASRRGNSLGNTIYF. CDR3 coding DNA: TGTGCCAGCAGGCGGGGGAATAGCCTGGGAAACACCATATATTTT.

This chain connects TRBV5-1 to TRBJ2-5; D might be TRBD2 (7 bases). V was trimmed by 0 bases and J by 7 bases, leaving 16 bases between them. This CDR3 region has 15 residues. Germline V lookup: CDR1 SGHRS, CDR2 YFSETQ. CDR3 residues: CASSLVGGRVGTQYF. The CDR3 DNA sequence: TGCGCCAGCAGCTTGGTCGGGGGGCGAGTCGGGACCCAGTACTTC.

This clone turned up a few times. The chain is built from TRBV10-3 and TRBJ2-5; 8 nucleotides line up with TRBD2. Losses at the gene ends were 7 bases for V and 5 bases for J; bases not matched to a gene: 9. This CDR3 is built from 14 residues. Germline V gives CDR1 ENHRY, CDR2 SYGVKD. CDR3 sequence: CAINGGGGAETQYF. CDR3 bases: TGTGCCATCAACGGGGGGGGCGGTGCGGAGACCCAGTACTTC.

The chain has TRBV15 and TRBJ1-6; the D gene is possibly TRBD1 (6 bases). This CDR3 comprises 15 residues. Looked up from germline, CDR1 is LNHNV and CDR2 is YYDKDF (reference sequence). V shed 9 bases and J shed 0 bases, with 12 bases lying between them. The CDR3 DNA sequence: TGTGCCACAAGACAGGCGAGCTCCTATAATTCACCCCTCCACTTT. Translated: CATRQASSYNSPLHF.

The rearrangement joins TRBV19 to TRBJ1-4; a weak D match, TRBD1 (5 bases). The CDR3 covers 14 residues. Germline V gene data show CDR1 as LNHDA and CDR2 as SQIVND (reference sequence). The V gene lost 9 bases and the J gene lost 3 bases, with 14 bases spanning the gap. The CDR3 here is CASGRDPANEKLFF. The CDR3 DNA reads TGTGCCAGCGGCCGGGACCCAGCTAATGAAAAACTGTTTTTT.

The count of this clone is one. The genes are TRBV28 and TRBJ1-2; D not resolved. V gave up 7 bases and J gave up 4 bases, with 13 bases separating them. Germline CDR1 reads MDHEN; CDR2 reads SYDVKM. CDR3 length equals 13 residues. The chain's CDR3 is CASMSETTYGYTF. In DNA, the CDR3 is TGTGCCAGCATGAGTGAGACGACCTATGGCTACACCTTC.

The chain employs TRBV6-2 or TRBV6-3 and TRBJ2-1; D is possibly TRBD2 (6 bases). The CDR3 has 16 amino acids. Germline V gene sequence: CDR1 MNHEY, CDR2 SVGEGT. The V end was cut by 6 bases, the J end by 7 bases, with 22 bases between. This CDR3 reads CASSQAGQGTRNEQFF. The CDR3 DNA reads TGTGCCAGCAGCCAGGCGGGGCAGGGTACCCGGAATGAGCAGTTCTTC.

This clone was counted once. The chain links TRBV3-1 (or the pseudogene TRBV3-2) to TRBJ2-3; D ambiguous. V was cut by 3 bases and J by 6 bases, with 13 bases left in between. The germline V gene has CDR1 LGHDT and CDR2 YNNKEL (reference sequence). This CDR3 region has 14 residues. CDR3 amino acids: CASSQPAWADTQYF. Here the CDR3 DNA reads TGTGCCAGCAGCCAGCCGGCTTGGGCGGATACGCAGTATTTT.

The chain carries TRBV11-3 and TRBJ2-1; D unclear. The CDR3 runs 15 residues. With 6 bases removed from V and 3 bases from J, the gap between germline ends came to 15 bases. Per germline, CDR1 SGHNT and CDR2 YENEEA. The CDR3 protein is CASSPGMISYNEQFF. The CDR3 region has the DNA TGTGCCAGCAGTCCTGGGATGATAAGCTACAATGAGCAGTTCTTC.

This chain connects TRBV3-1 (or the pseudogene TRBV3-2) to TRBJ1-1; D not certain. The CDR3 runs 12 residues. Per the germline V gene, CDR1 is LGHDT and CDR2 is YNNKEL (reference sequence). The V end was cut by 5 bases, the J end by 11 bases, with 15 bases between. In DNA form, the CDR3 reads TGTGCCAGCAGCTTTGGAGTCCAAGCGGCTTTCTTT. Translating it yields CASSFGVQAAFF.